This T cell receptor (beta chain) derives from a study of shared clonotypes between healthy human individuals. TCRdb keeps only in-frame clones here, not all; method: immunoSEQ multiplex PCR. Counted here are approximately 2.5 million clones, just over 90% occurring once; the ten biggest clones make up roughly 0.15%. This clone was observed once. Germline V gene sequence: CDR1 SGHTA, CDR2 FQGNSA. Trimming took off 0 bases at V and 2 bases at J, with 11 bases between the two ends. The CDR3 length is 15 residues. This rearrangement joins TRBV7-2 to TRBJ2-7; D is uncertain. Sequenced: naive CD4+ T cells sorted from blood. Documented subset: CD45RA+ positively selected. This clonotype originated in a man younger than 30 in good health. CDR3 sequence (DNA): TGTGCCAGCAGCTTAGCGCTAATTGGCACCTACGAGCAGTACTTC. This codes for CASSLALIGTYEQYF.